These 22 T cell receptor beta chains were sequenced from one sample in a study of a mutant IDH1 vaccine in newly diagnosed glioma. Their antigens remain unidentified. The time point denotes: week 5, during vaccination. The study gave 300 ug of mutant IDH1 20-mer peptide per vaccine dose, with topical imiquimod. Clones were read by immunoSEQ multiplex PCR, and TCRdb kept only the in-frame ones, dropping some. The sample lists 50,000 to 70,000 clones, less than 85% occurring once. Sequenced material: PBMCs, taken from a glioma patient whose treatment included an IDH1 peptide vaccine. The source of these receptors is a woman between 18 and 30 years old with glioma. Some clones in this sample may be carry-over from other donors' samples.

This clone was seen only once. The chain links TRBV11-1 to TRBJ2-7, with D hard to call. Germline V CDR1 and CDR2: SGHAT, FQDESV (reference sequence). Trimming stripped 1 base from V and 4 bases from J, with 5 bases between. This CDR3 has 12 amino acids. The CDR3 DNA follows: TGTGCCAGCAGCTTAGTTGGGTACGAGCAGTACTTC. Its protein is CASSLVGYEQYF.

The chain carries TRBV5-1 and TRBJ1-4; D is perhaps TRBD1 (5 bases). V lost 2 bases and J lost 4, with 9 bases in between. From germline, CDR1 is SGHRS and CDR2 YFSETQ. The CDR3 has 14 amino acids. CDR3 coding DNA: TGCGCCAGCAGCTTTAGGGGTCTTAATGAAAAACTGTTTTTT. The encoded protein is CASSFRGLNEKLFF.

This CDR3 reads CASKRDSSYEQYF. DNA of the CDR3: TGTGCCAGTAAAAGGGATAGCTCCTACGAGCAGTACTTC. The V call is TRBV19, the J call TRBJ2-7; D not certain. This CDR3 contains 13 residues. Germline CDR1 reads LNHDA; CDR2 reads SQIVND (reference sequence). V shed 7 bases and J shed 0 bases, with 10 bases lying between them.

Here the CDR3 reads CASSLSVGTGNNEQYF. The CDR3 DNA sequence: TGCGCCAGCAGCTTGTCGGTAGGGACAGGGAATAACGAGCAGTACTTC. The chain has TRBV5-1 and TRBJ2-7; 9 nucleotides match TRBD1. The V gene end was trimmed by 1 base and the J gene end by 5 bases; junction bases not matched to a gene: 10. This CDR3 comprises 16 residues. Germline V gene sequence: CDR1 SGHRS, CDR2 YFSETQ.

The chain joins TRBV11-3 to TRBJ2-1; TRBD2 agrees at 9 bases. Per germline, CDR1 SGHNT and CDR2 YENEEA. The CDR3 is made up of 15 amino acids. Germline trimming cut 3 bases from V and 5 bases from J; bases unmatched to any gene: 5. CDR3 DNA sequence: TGTGCCAGCAGCTTCAGTAGCGGGGGAAACAATGAGCAGTTCTTC. Its protein is CASSFSSGGNNEQFF. The full variable domain, its missing parts supplied by reference TRBV11-3 and TRBJ2-1, is EAGVVQSPRYKIIEKKQPVAFWCNPISGHNTLYWYLQNLGQGPELLIRYENEEAVDDSQLPKDRFSAERLKGVDSTLKIQPAELGDSAVYLCASSFSSGGNNEQFFGPGTRLTVL.

V is TRBV6-6 and J is TRBJ2-3, with D maybe TRBD2 (6 bases). Trimming removed 6 bases at V and 1 base at J, with 17 bases between. This CDR3 region has 16 residues. In germline, CDR1 is MNHNY, CDR2 SVGAGI (reference sequence). The CDR3 loop is CASRFKRAAGTDTQYF. As DNA, the CDR3 is TGTGCCAGCAGATTTAAGCGGGCTGCGGGCACAGATACGCAGTATTTT.

The chain is built from TRBV21-1 and TRBJ1-1. TRBV21-1 constitutes a pseudogene. CDR3 size: 18 residues. CDR3 DNA sequence: TGTGCCAGCCCCCTATTGAAGGCTTCAGGGCGGGGGGACACTGAAGCTTTCTTT. Its protein product is CASPLLKASGRGDTEAFF.

The chain is built from TRBV5-1 and TRBJ2-1; D ambiguous. Trimming pared 3 bases from V and 2 bases from J, leaving 9 bases between. The CDR3 loop spans 14 amino acids. CDR1 is SGHRS, CDR2 YFSETQ, per germline. CDR3 region: CASSYFAAYNEQFF. The CDR3 DNA sequence: TGCGCCAGCAGCTACTTTGCGGCCTACAATGAGCAGTTCTTC.

This clone was counted a single time. V usage is TRBV29-1 and J usage is TRBJ2-3; a possible D gene is TRBD1 (6 bases). This CDR3 spans 13 amino acids. Between the trimmed V and J ends, which lost 4 bases and 4 bases, there was a span of 12 bases. CDR1 and CDR2 (germline): SQVTM, ANQGSEA. CDR3 sequence reads: CSVVMRTADTQYF. The CDR3 DNA follows: TGCAGCGTTGTAATGAGGACAGCAGATACGCAGTATTTT.

V gene TRBV7-9 combines with J gene TRBJ2-3, with D unresolved. The CDR3 runs to 13 residues. The germline V gene has CDR1 SEHNR and CDR2 FQNEAQ (reference sequence). The ends were cut back, 0 bases at V and 3 bases at J, with 4 bases in the middle. This chain's CDR3 is CASSLAKTDTQYF. The CDR3 DNA sequence: TGTGCCAGCAGCTTAGCGAAGACAGATACGCAGTATTTT.

This clone was observed a handful of times. This chain's CDR3 is CAGDRVVEAFF. For the CDR3, the DNA is TGTGCCGGGGACAGGGTCGTCGAAGCTTTCTTT. The J gene is TRBJ1-1, the V gene TRBV2, with TRBD1 matching 9 bases. J gave up 8 bases and V 11 bases, and 6 bases lay outside the gene matches. This CDR3 spans 11 amino acids. Germline CDR1 is SNHLY and CDR2 is FYNNEI.

V and J are TRBV13 and TRBJ2-6, with a possible D match to TRBD2 (5 bases). The V and J ends lost 0 bases and 2 bases respectively, with 17 bases between them. The CDR3 loop spans 19 amino acids. Germline assignment: CDR1 PRHDT and CDR2 FYEKMQ (reference sequence). CDR3 protein: CASSLGRGIRTTGANVLTF. In DNA form, the CDR3 reads TGTGCCAGCAGCTTAGGCCGGGGAATTAGGACCACTGGGGCCAACGTCCTGACTTTC. Based on the CDR3 plus reference TRBV13 and TRBJ2-6, the full variable domain is AAGVIQSPRHLIKEKRETATLKCYPIPRHDTVYWYQQGPGQDPQFLISFYEKMQSDKGSIPDRFSAQQFSDYHSELNMSSLELGDSALYFCASSLGRGIRTTGANVLTFGAGSRLTVL.

About this clone itself: This same CDR3 is encoded by further DNA sequences in the sample. The chain recombines TRBV29-1 with TRBJ2-7, with a tentative D call TRBD2 (5 bases). The CDR3 is 12 amino acids. Germline-derived CDR1 and CDR2 are SQVTM and ANQGSEA. V dropped 6 bases and J dropped 1 base, with 10 bases sitting between them. The chain's CDR3 is CSVRAGSYEQYF. The CDR3 DNA reads as TGCAGCGTGAGGGCAGGTTCCTACGAGCAGTACTTC.

The chain is built from TRBV6-6 and TRBJ1-5, with 8 bases fitting TRBD1. This CDR3 has 15 residues. Germline CDR1 MNHNY, CDR2 SVGAGI (reference sequence). V shed 6 bases, J shed 5 bases, and the junction held 9 bases outside the gene matches. The CDR3 sequence: CASSTDRELHQPQHF. The CDR3 bases are TGTGCCAGCAGCACGGACAGGGAGCTCCATCAGCCCCAGCATTTT.

The rearrangement uses TRBV19 and TRBJ1-2, with D perhaps matching TRBD1 (5 bases). Trimming took off 10 bases at V and 4 bases at J, with 13 bases between the two ends. Per germline, CDR1 LNHDA and CDR2 SQIVND (reference sequence). This CDR3 has 12 amino acids. CDR3 nucleotide sequence: TGTGCCACCCTCGGGGGTGCCTATGGCTACACCTTC. The encoded protein is CATLGGAYGYTF.

This clone showed up just a few times. The J gene is TRBJ2-3, the V gene TRBV6-4; 10 positions match TRBD2. Germline CDR1 reads MRHNA; CDR2 reads SNTAGT. Trimming at V came to 6 bases and at J to 2 bases, leaving 5 bases not matched to a gene. CDR3 length: 15 residues. The DNA for the CDR3 is TGTGCCAGCAGCCTCCTAGCGGGAGCCACAGATACGCAGTATTTT. It codes for CASSLLAGATDTQYF.

The chain joins TRBV23-1 to TRBJ2-5; D perhaps matches TRBD1 (7 bases). TRBV23-1 is labeled an ORF, and its function is uncertain. The ends were cut back, 4 bases at V and 2 bases at J, with 14 bases in the middle. CDR3 size: 15 residues. CDR3 loop: CASSLQGGWQETQYF. In DNA form, the CDR3 reads TGCGCCAGCAGTCTCCAGGGGGGATGGCAAGAGACCCAGTACTTC.

The chain combines TRBV6-5 with TRBJ2-1; 8 nucleotides align to TRBD2. The CDR3 is made up of 16 amino acids. The J segment lost 6 bases and the V segment lost 2 bases, leaving 9 bases of the junction unmatched. CDR1 is MNHEY and CDR2 is SVGAGI in the germline V gene. CDR3 residues: CASSYLAAGVSNEQFF. The CDR3 DNA reads TGTGCCAGCAGTTACCTCGCAGCGGGAGTTAGCAATGAGCAGTTCTTC.

CDR3 in DNA: TGTGCCAGCAGTGAACCGCCGGGGGGGGAGCAGTACTTC. Its translation is CASSEPPGGEQYF. V usage is TRBV25-1 and J usage is TRBJ2-7; TRBD2 matches 8 bases. J was trimmed by 7 bases and V by 2 bases; bases with no gene match: 4. This CDR3 has 13 amino acids. Germline values: CDR1 MGHDK, CDR2 SYGVNS.

The chain is built from TRBV11-2 and TRBJ1-1; weak D call: TRBD1 (5 bases). There are 13 residues in the CDR3. The germline V gene encodes CDR1 SGHAT and CDR2 FQNNGV. V was cut by 5 bases and J by 4 bases, with 11 bases left in between. The CDR3 DNA follows: TGTGCCAGCAGCCGGGAGGGGCTCACTGAAGCTTTCTTT. It translates to CASSREGLTEAFF.

This chain uses TRBV25-1 with TRBJ2-2; perhaps D is TRBD1 or TRBD2 (5 bases each). Germline V gives CDR1 MGHDK, CDR2 SYGVNS. CDR3 length: 14 residues. With 4 bases removed from V and 6 bases from J, the gap between germline ends came to 12 bases. CDR3 sequence (DNA): TGTGCCAGCAGTGTTACTCAGGGACCCGGGGAGCTGTTTTTT. Protein: CASSVTQGPGELFF.

This clone was seen a few times. The V and J genes are TRBV6-1 and TRBJ2-7; a weak D match, TRBD1 (7 bases). CDR3 length: 16 residues. Germline CDR1 reads MNHNS; CDR2 reads SASEGT. V was pared by 1 base and J by 3 bases, with 16 bases between. CDR3 bases: TGTGCCAGCAGTGAAGAGGAGGGGGCGGGATACTACGAGCAGTACTTC. This gives the protein CASSEEEGAGYYEQYF.